The rows below give T cell receptor beta chains drawn from one sample of a study of T cells in Graves' hyperthyroidism and ophthalmopathy. TCRdb passed the multiplex PCR reads through MiXCR, listing each CDR3 protein once. The data show 600,000 to 900,000 distinct CDR3 sequences, with roughly 15% seen just once and about 8.4% held by the top ten. Sequencing was performed on blood. The receptors come from a man younger than 35 with Graves' hyperthyroidism. Both conserved end residues are part of each CDR3. The D gene is left open where the match is weak. Some rows have no size entry. The others give once, few or many, or a class for an expanded clone.

J	D	size	V	CDR3	DNA
TRBJ2-3	NA	many	TRBV20-1	CSALTPQRSTDTQYF	TGCAGTGCTTTAACCCCGCAGCGGAGCACAGATACGCAGTATTTT
TRBJ2-2	TRBD2	few	TRBV30	CAWSVGRIAGELFF	TGTGCCTGGAGTGTCGGGAGGATCGCCGGGGAGCTGTTTTTT
TRBJ2-7	NA	few	TRBV6-1	CASSGTGFDFYEQYF	TGTGCCAGCAGTGGCACAGGGTTTGACTTCTACGAGCAGTACTTC
TRBJ2-5	NA	NA	TRBV5-1	CASSRLVVRETQYF	TGCGCCAGCAGCCGACTAGTCGTAAGAGAGACCCAGTACTTC
TRBJ2-7	NA	many	TRBV11-2	CASRGRQGSLRGSSYEQYF	TGTGCCAGCAGGGGTCGACAGGGAAGTTTGCGGGGAAGCTCCTACGAGCAGTACTTC
TRBJ1-1	TRBD1	many	TRBV2	CASKGQGAITEAFF	TGTGCCAGCAAAGGACAGGGGGCAATCACTGAAGCTTTCTTT
TRBJ2-2	TRBD1	few	TRBV5-1	CASKRGPGGELFF	TGCGCCAGTAAAAGGGGGCCTGGCGGGGAGCTGTTTTTT
TRBJ1-5	NA	few	TRBV6-1	CASTNGGRGTPRSNQPQHF	TGTGCCAGCACCAACGGTGGGAGGGGGACCCCTAGGAGCAATCAGCCCCAGCATTTT
TRBJ2-1	NA	NA	TRBV3-1	CVSSHTYPYNEQFF	TGTGTCAGCAGCCACACCTACCCGTACAATGAGCAGTTCTTC
TRBJ2-2	NA	NA	TRBV12-3/TRBV12-4	CASRPRATGELFF	TGTGCCAGCAGACCCCGGGCCACCGGGGAGCTGTTTTTT
TRBJ2-7	TRBD2	NA	TRBV20-1	CSAPALLAGGYEQYF	TGCAGTGCCCCGGCCCTCCTAGCGGGAGGCTACGAGCAGTACTTC
TRBJ2-3	TRBD1	NA	TRBV7-2	CASSATGGASTDTQYF	TGTGCCAGCAGTGCCACAGGGGGCGCGAGCACAGATACGCAGTATTTT
TRBJ2-7	TRBD2	many	TRBV28	CASSDTSGGDYEQYF	TGTGCCAGCAGTGATACTAGCGGGGGGGATTACGAGCAGTACTTC
TRBJ1-1	NA	NA	TRBV12-3/TRBV12-4	CASSLVGPTFF	TGTGCCAGCAGTTTAGTGGGCCCGACTTTCTTT
TRBJ2-3	NA	many	TRBV28	CASRITDTQYF	TGTGCCAGCAGGATCACAGATACGCAGTATTTT
TRBJ1-1	NA	few	TRBV18	CASSPDINTEAFF	TGTGCCAGCTCACCTGACATTAACACTGAAGCTTTCTTT
TRBJ2-7	TRBD2	NA	TRBV13	CASSFGPPGLAETYEQYF	TGTGCCAGCAGCTTTGGTCCTCCGGGACTAGCCGAGACCTACGAGCAGTACTTC
TRBJ2-5	TRBD1	few	TRBV27	CASSLRAGTGQETQYF	TGTGCCAGCAGTTTAAGGGCAGGGACAGGGCAAGAGACCCAGTACTTC
TRBJ2-7	TRBD2	few	TRBV10-3	CAISVDGTSGGEQYF	TGTGCCATCAGTGTTGACGGGACTAGCGGAGGTGAGCAGTACTTC
TRBJ1-1	NA	few	TRBV7-9	CASTRSGGNTEAFF	TGTGCCAGCACCCGATCGGGGGGGAACACTGAAGCTTTCTTT
TRBJ2-3	NA	many	TRBV2	CASSTGEADTQYF	TGTGCCAGCAGTACAGGGGAGGCGGATACGCAGTATTTT
TRBJ1-5	NA	few	TRBV6-1	CASRSRDSNQPQHF	TGTGCCAGCAGATCCAGGGATAGCAATCAGCCCCAGCATTTT
TRBJ1-2	NA	few	TRBV30	CAWRPPKTRYRYGYTF	TGTGCCTGGAGACCCCCCAAGACTCGTTATCGATATGGCTACACCTTC
TRBJ2-5	NA	many	TRBV2	CASSGEGWQETQYF	TGTGCCAGCAGTGGAGAGGGTTGGCAAGAGACCCAGTACTTC
TRBJ2-3	TRBD2	NA	TRBV3-1	CASSLRGGLEETDTQYF	TGTGCCAGCAGCCTACGAGGGGGACTAGAAGAGACAGATACGCAGTATTTT
TRBJ1-4	NA	few	TRBV18	CASSPGLSEKLFF	TGTGCCAGCTCACCGGGGCTTTCCGAAAAACTGTTTTTT
TRBJ1-4	NA	NA	TRBV28	CASSFLGQASNEKLFF	TGTGCCAGCAGTTTCCTCGGCCAGGCATCTAATGAAAAACTGTTTTTT
TRBJ2-1	NA	NA	TRBV29-1	CSVESGGILNEQFF	TGCAGCGTTGAATCTGGAGGGATCTTAAATGAGCAGTTCTTC
TRBJ2-3	TRBD2	many	TRBV11-3	CASSPGTSSFTDTQYF	TGTGCCAGCAGCCCCGGGACTAGCTCCTTCACAGATACGCAGTATTTT
TRBJ2-1	NA	many	TRBV28	CASSTSEGGPYNEQFF	TGTGCCAGCAGTACTTCCGAGGGGGGGCCCTACAATGAGCAGTTCTTC
TRBJ2-4	TRBD2	few	TRBV20-1	CSARPGLVKNIQYF	TGCAGTGCTAGACCCGGACTAGTGAAAAACATTCAGTACTTC
TRBJ1-2	TRBD1	NA	TRBV29-1	CSVTGTGVSGGYTF	TGCAGCGTCACCGGGACAGGGGTTAGTGGTGGCTACACCTTC
TRBJ2-1	TRBD2	NA	TRBV20-1	CSAKVSKASGRVSTYNEQFF	TGCAGTGCTAAAGTATCCAAGGCTAGCGGGAGGGTGTCGACATACAATGAGCAGTTCTTC
TRBJ2-1	TRBD1	NA	TRBV19	CASRAGTGVNREQFF	TGTGCCAGTAGGGCCGGGACAGGGGTGAATCGTGAGCAGTTCTTC
TRBJ1-2	NA	NA	TRBV5-6	CASSPGRLNGYTF	TGTGCCAGCTCGCCGGGGCGACTAAATGGCTACACCTTC
TRBJ2-7	NA	NA	TRBV6-2/TRBV6-3	CASSRRMAEQYF	TGTGCCAGCAGCCGGCGGATGGCCGAGCAGTACTTC
TRBJ2-5	TRBD1	many	TRBV2	CASSESRTGDMEETQYF	TGTGCCAGCAGTGAAAGTAGGACAGGGGACATGGAAGAGACCCAGTACTTC
TRBJ1-2	NA	many	TRBV27	CASSLNWADGGYTF	TGTGCCAGCAGTTTAAATTGGGCAGATGGGGGCTACACCTTC
TRBJ2-3	NA	NA	TRBV11-3	CASSPGSSSPDTQYF	TGTGCCAGCAGCCCAGGATCTAGTAGCCCAGATACGCAGTATTTT
TRBJ2-7	NA	many	TRBV20-1	CSAFLSYEQYF	TGCAGTGCTTTCCTCTCCTACGAGCAGTACTTC